Following are 10 T cell receptor beta chains from one sample sequenced in a study of follicular helper T cells after annual influenza vaccination. The method was immunoSEQ multiplex PCR; TCRdb's version includes in-frame clones alone and lacks a portion of them. The sample records about 11,000 clones, roughly 80% being singletons. This specimen was CXCR5- memory CD4+ T cells sorted from blood, taken 6 weeks after influenza vaccination. The receptors shown here come from an adult who received the influenza vaccine.

J is TRBJ1-4 and V is TRBV7-9; 10 positions match TRBD1. J gave up 3 bases and V 4 bases, and 5 bases lay outside the gene matches. This CDR3 has 16 amino acids. Germline lookup yields CDR1 SEHNR and CDR2 FQNEAQ (reference sequence). The CDR3: CASSSGQGRANEKLFF. The CDR3 DNA follows: TGTGCCAGCAGCTCGGGACAGGGGCGGGCTAATGAAAAACTGTTTTTT.

The J gene is TRBJ2-7, the V gene TRBV6-6; D ambiguous. This CDR3 has 14 residues. With 5 bases removed from V and 7 bases from J, the gap between germline ends came to 18 bases. The germline V gene has CDR1 MNHNY and CDR2 SVGAGI (reference sequence). For the CDR3, the DNA is TGTGCCAGCAGTCCCTCCACGAATTGGCGAGAGCAGTACTTC. Its translation is CASSPSTNWREQYF.

A single count supports this clone. DNA of the CDR3: TGTGCCAGCAGCCAAGACAGAGGTGGGAGTCATCGCACTGAAGCTTTCTTT. It yields the protein CASSQDRGGSHRTEAFF. The rearrangement joins TRBV7-2 to TRBJ1-1; the D gene is possibly TRBD1 (5 bases). CDR3 length: 17 residues. Trimming cost V 5 bases and J 4 bases, with 23 bases left between them. Germline-derived CDR1 and CDR2 are SGHTA and FQGNSA.

This clone was observed a handful of times. The V call is TRBV4-2, the J call TRBJ1-6; D gene uncertain. Germline loops: CDR1 LGHNA, CDR2 YNFKEQ. Trimming left V 1 base short and J 3 bases short, with 13 bases between. The CDR3 runs to 17 residues. The DNA for the CDR3 is TGTGCCAGCAGCCAAGGGGAGACACCGAGCTATAATTCACCCCTCCACTTT. As protein: CASSQGETPSYNSPLHF.

The chain has TRBV5-5 and TRBJ2-7; tentatively, D is TRBD2 (7 bases). V lost 6 bases, J lost 3 bases, and 19 bases lay in between. The germline CDR1 and CDR2 sequences are SGHKS and YYEKEE (reference sequence). The CDR3 length is 15 residues. The CDR3 loop is CASTERGAPYYEQYF. DNA of the CDR3: TGTGCCAGCACGGAACGGGGGGCCCCTTACTACGAGCAGTACTTC. Full variable domain (outside the CDR3, taken from reference TRBV5-5 and TRBJ2-7): DAGVTQSPTHLIKTRGQQVTLRCSPISGHKSVSWYQQVLGQGPQFIFQYYEKEERGRGNFPDRFSARQFPNYSSELNVNALLLGDSALYLCASTERGAPYYEQYFGPGTRLTVT.

This chain joins TRBV6-5 and TRBJ1-1; D unclear. The CDR3 runs to 12 residues. Germline lookup yields CDR1 MNHEY and CDR2 SVGAGI. V was pared by 5 bases and J by 5 bases, with 9 bases between. The CDR3 nucleotides are TGTGCCAGCAGTGAATGGATAACTGAAGCTTTCTTT. It translates to CASSEWITEAFF.

This chain links TRBV4-3 with TRBJ1-1; the D is unclear. Germline V gene sequence: CDR1 LGHNA, CDR2 YSLEER. Trimming removed 4 bases from V and 3 bases from J, with 15 bases in between. The CDR3 spans 15 residues. CDR3 residues: CASSRDNRVYTEAFF. CDR3 nucleotide sequence: TGCGCCAGCAGCCGAGACAATCGGGTCTACACTGAAGCTTTCTTT.

The chain carries TRBV7-2 and TRBJ2-7, with D tentatively TRBD1 (5 bases). The CDR3 covers 11 residues. Trimming cost V 5 bases and J 6 bases, with 8 bases left between them. From germline, CDR1 is SGHTA and CDR2 FQGNSA. The CDR3 protein is CASSTGFEQYF. DNA for the CDR3: TGTGCCAGCAGCACAGGCTTCGAGCAGTACTTC.

The chain links TRBV6-5 to TRBJ1-3, with 8 nucleotides matching TRBD1. The CDR3 extends over 15 amino acids. Germline lookup yields CDR1 MNHEY and CDR2 SVGAGI. The junction had 2 bases not matched to a gene; V was cut back by 2 bases and J by 2 bases. CDR3 sequence reads: CASSYRTGTGNTIYF. The CDR3 bases are TGTGCCAGCAGTTACCGGACAGGGACTGGAAACACCATATATTTT.

This clone was seen a handful of times. CDR3 sequence reads: CASSPDPRALFF. For the CDR3, the DNA is TGTGCCAGCAGCCCTGACCCCCGGGCGCTGTTTTTT. The chain has TRBV6-6 and TRBJ2-2, with D hard to call. Germline V lookup: CDR1 MNHNY, CDR2 SVGAGI (reference sequence). The CDR3 extends over 12 amino acids. V was pared by 6 bases and J by 13 bases, with 15 bases between.